The 32 T cell receptor beta chains listed next were all sequenced from one sample in a study of patients and donors after allogeneic stem cell transplantation. MiXCR, run by TCRdb on the RT-PCR reads, gives a single entry per CDR3 protein. The table includes under 200,000 distinct CDR3 sequences, around 30% detected once. Specimen: blood, either unsorted or a sorted T cell fraction (not recorded which). These receptors originate from a human donor who was either an allogeneic HSCT recipient or a stem cell or donor lymphocyte infusion donor (not recorded which). It is not recorded whose cells these are; they may come from a transplant donor.

The chain couples TRBV4-1 to TRBJ1-6; D is unresolved. There are 13 residues in the CDR3. Germline assignment: CDR1 MGHRA and CDR2 YSYEKL. V dropped 1 base and J dropped 13 bases, with 11 bases sitting between them. The CDR3 loop reads CASSQVQPSPLHF. In DNA, the CDR3 is TGCGCCAGCAGCCAAGTACAGCCTTCGCCCCTCCACTTT.

This rearrangement joins TRBV12-3 or TRBV12-4 to TRBJ2-1; D remains ambiguous. The V end lost 3 bases, the J end lost 5 bases, and 8 bases lay between the germline ends. This CDR3 region has 13 residues. The CDR3 sequence is CASSFPGNNEQFF. The CDR3 nucleotides are TGTGCCAGCAGTTTCCCGGGTAACAATGAGCAGTTCTTC.

J is TRBJ2-3 and V is TRBV28; perhaps TRBD1 as D (5 bases). The CDR3 is 15 residues long. The germline V gene encodes CDR1 MDHEN and CDR2 SYDVKM. V was cut by 5 bases and J by 0 bases, with 12 bases left in between. The CDR3 sequence is CASSPGYSSTDTQYF. The DNA for the CDR3 is TGTGCCAGCAGTCCAGGGTACTCTAGCACAGATACGCAGTATTTT. The variable domain in full, completed from reference TRBV28 and TRBJ2-3, reads DVKVTQSSRYLVKRTGEKVFLECVQDMDHENMFWYRQDPGLGLRLIYFSYDVKMKEKGDIPEGYSVSREKKERFSLILESASTNQTSMYLCASSPGYSSTDTQYFGPGTRLTVL.

The genes are TRBV5-1 and TRBJ2-2, with 10 bases identical to TRBD2. The CDR3 totals 15 residues. The V and J ends lost 8 bases and 7 bases, in that order; junction bases with no gene match: 11. CDR1 is SGHRS and CDR2 is YFSETQ in the germline V gene. CDR3 in amino acids: CASQLTSGKIGELFF. DNA of the CDR3: TGCGCCAGTCAGCTAACTAGCGGGAAAATCGGGGAGCTGTTTTTT.

Points on this clonotype: This may arise from a read error, as a much more abundant clone is one base away. The chain carries TRBV21-1 and TRBJ1-6. TRBV21-1 counts as a pseudogene. The CDR3 is 11 amino acids. Here the CDR3 reads CASKEKSPLHF. The CDR3 DNA follows: TGTGCCAGCAAAGAAAAGTCACCCCTCCACTTT.

The CDR3 DNA reads TGTGCCAGCAGTTACGTCACGAATTCTGACGAGCAGTACTTC. Amino acid sequence: CASSYVTNSDEQYF. This sequence joins TRBV6-6 and TRBJ2-7; D call uncertain. The CDR3 spans 14 residues. The germline gives CDR1 MNHNY, CDR2 SVGAGI (reference sequence). V was pared by 2 bases and J by 5 bases, with 13 bases between.

At least ten counts were recorded for this clonotype. The gene calls are TRBV4-1 and TRBJ1-5; a weak D match, TRBD1 (5 bases). From germline, CDR1 is MGHRA and CDR2 YSYEKL. The germline V and J ends were trimmed by 5 bases and 0 bases, with 20 bases remaining between them. The CDR3 runs to 18 residues. The CDR3 sequence is CASSTTKGALYSNQPQHF. As DNA, the CDR3 is TGCGCCAGCAGCACCACCAAAGGGGCCCTCTATAGCAATCAGCCCCAGCATTTT.

In its sample, this clonotype was seen a few times. This chain joins TRBV20-1 and TRBJ2-3; no clear D gene. In germline, CDR1 is DFQATT, CDR2 SNEGSKA (reference sequence). V was clipped by 5 bases and J by 0 bases, with 6 bases between them. CDR3 length equals 12 residues. The CDR3 nucleotides read TGCAGTGCTGCCCCCAGCACAGATACGCAGTATTTT. It encodes CSAAPSTDTQYF.

In its sample, this clonotype was seen many times. V usage is TRBV6-5 and J usage is TRBJ1-5; TRBD1 might be the D (6 bases). The CDR3 loop spans 15 amino acids. V was clipped by 5 bases and J by 2 bases, with 13 bases between them. CDR1 and CDR2 (germline): MNHEY, SVGAGI. This CDR3 reads CASSVSRGGNQPQHF. The CDR3 nucleotides read TGTGCCAGCAGTGTGAGCAGGGGCGGCAATCAGCCCCAGCATTTT.

This clonotype was seen repeatedly, ten times or more. This chain uses TRBV5-1 with TRBJ2-1; 10 bases are a match to TRBD2. V dropped 3 bases and J dropped 4; count of bases not matched to a gene: 4. The CDR3 sequence is 15 residues long. Germline CDR1 and CDR2: SGHRS and YFSETQ. The CDR3 spells CASSSVAGGYNEQFF. In DNA form, the CDR3 reads TGCGCCAGCAGCTCGGTAGCGGGAGGTTACAATGAGCAGTTCTTC.

The rearrangement links TRBV29-1 to TRBJ1-2, with D possibly being TRBD1 (6 bases). The CDR3 runs 13 residues. From germline, CDR1 is SQVTM and CDR2 ANQGSEA. The germline V and J ends were trimmed by 6 bases and 4 bases, with 15 bases remaining between them. This CDR3 reads CSVDDDRFYGYTF. The CDR3, as DNA: TGCAGCGTGGATGATGACAGGTTCTATGGCTACACCTTC.

The genes are TRBV4-3 and TRBJ2-7, with 7 positions matching TRBD2. V dropped 0 bases and J dropped 6; count of bases not matched to a gene: 5. The CDR3 contains 14 residues. Germline CDR1 reads LGHNA; CDR2 reads YSLEER. CDR3 in amino acids: CASSQDGGGSEQYF. In DNA form, the CDR3 reads TGCGCCAGCAGCCAAGATGGGGGGGGTTCCGAGCAGTACTTC.

V usage is TRBV6-5 and J usage is TRBJ2-2; D not resolved. Trimming removed 2 bases from V and 4 bases from J, with 5 bases in between. Germline loops: CDR1 MNHEY, CDR2 SVGAGI. The CDR3 is 13 residues long. The CDR3 here is CASSYVSTGELFF. CDR3 nucleotide sequence: TGTGCCAGCAGTTACGTGAGCACCGGGGAGCTGTTTTTT.

The V and J genes are TRBV4-3 and TRBJ2-7, with TRBD2 as a possible D gene (6 bases). Germline assignment: CDR1 LGHNA and CDR2 YSLEER. The CDR3 runs to 15 residues. V was pared by 0 bases and J by 2 bases, with 11 bases between. Written as DNA, the CDR3 is TGCGCCAGCAGCCAAGAGCGGGGCTTTACCTACGAGCAGTACTTC. The encoded protein is CASSQERGFTYEQYF.

This chain links TRBV4-3 with TRBJ2-1; 10 nucleotides align to TRBD2. Germline V CDR1 and CDR2: LGHNA, YSLEER. This CDR3 is built from 14 residues. V lost 1 base to trimming and J lost 16 bases; unmatched junction nucleotides: 10. The CDR3 loop is CASSQGVPGTSVFF. CDR3 DNA: TGCGCCAGCAGCCAAGGGGTACCCGGGACTAGCGTATTCTTC.

This chain uses TRBV12-3 or TRBV12-4 with TRBJ2-7; D possibly matches TRBD1 or TRBD2 (5 bases each). V dropped 5 bases and J dropped 2 bases, with 10 bases sitting between them. This CDR3 has 13 amino acids. CDR3 DNA: TGTGCCAGCAGTCCTGGGACCGCCTACGAGCAGTACTTC. This codes for CASSPGTAYEQYF.

The V and J genes are TRBV6-5 and TRBJ2-2; maybe TRBD2 (5 bases). The ends were cut back, 1 base at V and 8 bases at J, with 8 bases in the middle. Germline values: CDR1 MNHEY, CDR2 SVGAGI. The CDR3 is made up of 13 amino acids. The CDR3 reads CASSYFGEGELFF. The CDR3 DNA follows: TGTGCCAGCAGTTACTTTGGGGAGGGGGAGCTGTTTTTT.

As for this clonotype: One end of the junction does not line up with germline, which may come from a read error. The chain links TRBV7-2 to TRBJ1-5, with D possibly TRBD1 on 5 matching bases. Germline CDR1 is SGHTA and CDR2 is FQGNSA. The CDR3 contains 14 residues. Written as DNA, the CDR3 is TGTGCCAGCAGCCCCGCTTGGGGCAATCAGCCCCGGCATTTT. This gives the protein CASSPAWGNQPRHF. Full variable domain (rest looked up from reference TRBV7-2 and TRBJ1-5): GAGVSQSPSNKVTEKGKDVELRCDPISGHTALYWYRQSLGQGLEFLIYFQGNSAPDKSGLPSDRFSAERTGGSVSTLTIQRTQQEDSAVYLCASSPAWGNQPRHFGDGTRLSIL.

The chain recombines TRBV27 with TRBJ1-5; no clear D gene. Looked up from germline, CDR1 is MNHEY and CDR2 is SMNVEV (reference sequence). The CDR3 runs to 8 residues. Trimming cost V 9 bases and J 6 bases, with 0 bases left between them. The CDR3 reads CASQPQHF. In nucleotides, the CDR3 is TGTGCCAGTCAGCCCCAGCATTTT.

The chain is built from TRBV28 and TRBJ2-1; 8 bases align to TRBD2. V trimming: 6 bases; J trimming: 0 bases; junction bases outside the gene matches: 10. The CDR3 runs to 17 residues. Per germline, CDR1 MDHEN and CDR2 SYDVKM. In nucleotides, the CDR3 is TGTGCCAGCAGCACCCCTATAGCGGGGCACTCCTACAATGAGCAGTTCTTC. Amino acid sequence: CASSTPIAGHSYNEQFF.

The gene calls are TRBV20-1 and TRBJ2-5; D remains ambiguous. Germline V gene lookup returns CDR1 DFQATT and CDR2 SNEGSKA (reference sequence). This CDR3 contains 10 residues. V dropped 3 bases and J dropped 5 bases, with 4 bases sitting between them. CDR3 sequence reads: CSARKETQYF. The CDR3 coding sequence is TGCAGTGCTAGGAAGGAGACCCAGTACTTC.

A few counts support this clonotype. This chain uses TRBV7-8 with TRBJ1-1; D perhaps matches TRBD1 (5 bases). Germline V lookup: CDR1 SGHVS, CDR2 FQNEAQ. The CDR3 length is 13 residues. The germline V and J ends were trimmed by 2 bases and 4 bases, with 8 bases remaining between them. The chain's CDR3 is CASSLRQTTEAFF. The CDR3 DNA is TGTGCCAGCAGCTTACGACAGACCACTGAAGCTTTCTTT.

The chain couples TRBV7-9 to TRBJ2-1; D is undetermined. The CDR3 consists of 12 residues. V dropped 2 bases and J dropped 6 bases, with 5 bases sitting between them. Per germline, CDR1 SEHNR and CDR2 FQNEAQ (reference sequence). CDR3 DNA sequence: TGTGCCAGCAGCTTAACGAGCAATGAGCAGTTCTTC. Translation: CASSLTSNEQFF.

CDR3 nucleotide sequence: TGTGCCATCAGTGAGTCATTCAACACTGAAGCTTTCTTT. Its protein product is CAISESFNTEAFF. The V gene is TRBV10-3, the J gene TRBJ1-1; D is uncertain. The ends were cut back, 0 bases at V and 2 bases at J, with 4 bases in the middle. Germline values: CDR1 ENHRY, CDR2 SYGVKD. The CDR3 has 13 residues.

The chain has TRBV27 and TRBJ1-6; D is ambiguous. Germline-derived CDR1 and CDR2 are MNHEY and SMNVEV (reference sequence). The CDR3 is 12 amino acids. Trimming shortened V by 8 bases and J by 8 bases, and 10 bases separated the two germline ends. The CDR3 protein is CASAPPHSPLHF. For the CDR3, the DNA is TGTGCCAGCGCACCCCCTCATTCACCCCTCCACTTT.

The chain combines TRBV20-1 with TRBJ2-3, with D unclear. V lost 3 bases and J 2 bases, leaving 18 bases between the germline ends. CDR1 is DFQATT and CDR2 is SNEGSKA in the germline V gene (reference sequence). This CDR3 has 16 residues. In nucleotides, the CDR3 is TGCAGTGCTAGTTATGGAAGCATCCGAAACACAGATACGCAGTATTTT. Translating it yields CSASYGSIRNTDTQYF.

There are a few counts of this clonotype. The chain employs TRBV20-1 and TRBJ1-2; D uncertain. From germline, CDR1 is DFQATT and CDR2 SNEGSKA (reference sequence). V shed 6 bases and J shed 0 bases, with 23 bases lying between them. CDR3 size: 17 residues. The CDR3 coding sequence is TGCAGTGCCCCCCCGGTTTCGGGTCAGCTAGCTAACTATGGCTACACCTTC. This translates into CSAPPVSGQLANYGYTF.

This clonotype occurred many times. The chain is built from TRBV4-3 and TRBJ1-5; no clear D. There are 16 residues in the CDR3. V dropped 0 bases and J dropped 3 bases, with 12 bases sitting between them. CDR1 and CDR2 from the germline V gene are LGHNA and YSLEER. As DNA, the CDR3 is TGCGCCAGCAGCCAAGAAGGCCCTGCTTACAATCAGCCCCAGCATTTT. Its translation is CASSQEGPAYNQPQHF.

The chain couples TRBV7-9 to TRBJ1-3; TRBD1 agrees at 7 bases. V was clipped by 1 base and J by 0 bases; unmatched bases: 6. Germline CDR1 SEHNR, CDR2 FQNEAQ (reference sequence). The CDR3 spans 17 residues. Here the CDR3 DNA reads TGTGCCAGCAGCTTAGGGACAGGAGTGCGCTCTGGAAACACCATATATTTT. It specifies CASSLGTGVRSGNTIYF. Together with reference TRBV7-9 and TRBJ1-3, the CDR3 gives the full variable domain: DTGVSQNPRHKITKRGQNVTFRCDPISEHNRLYWYRQTLGQGPEFLTYFQNEAQLEKSRLLSDRFSAERPKGSFSTLEIQRTEQGDSAMYLCASSLGTGVRSGNTIYFGEGSWLTVV.

This clonotype was seen a handful of times. The V call is TRBV5-6, the J call TRBJ1-5, with D unresolved. Germline V lookup: CDR1 SGHDT, CDR2 YYEEEE. The V end was cut by 4 bases, the J end by 6 bases, with 8 bases between. The CDR3 extends over 12 amino acids. The CDR3 loop is CASSPVVQPQHF. The CDR3 coding sequence is TGTGCCAGCAGCCCAGTAGTTCAGCCCCAGCATTTT.

This chain connects TRBV14 to TRBJ2-2; D is unresolved. The V gene lost 1 base and the J gene lost 5 bases, with 5 bases spanning the gap. Germline CDR1 reads SGHDN; CDR2 reads FVKESK. CDR3 size: 13 residues. CDR3 protein: CASSQAETGELFF. The DNA of the CDR3 is TGTGCCAGCAGCCAAGCGGAAACCGGGGAGCTGTTTTTT.

The gene calls are TRBV5-1 and TRBJ2-7; unclear D gene. Germline-derived CDR1 and CDR2 are SGHRS and YFSETQ. Between the trimmed V and J ends, which lost 1 base and 4 bases, there was a span of 9 bases. This CDR3 is 13 amino acids long. CDR3 residues: CASSLTALYEQYF. The CDR3 DNA sequence: TGCGCCAGCAGCTTGACGGCCCTATACGAGCAGTACTTC.